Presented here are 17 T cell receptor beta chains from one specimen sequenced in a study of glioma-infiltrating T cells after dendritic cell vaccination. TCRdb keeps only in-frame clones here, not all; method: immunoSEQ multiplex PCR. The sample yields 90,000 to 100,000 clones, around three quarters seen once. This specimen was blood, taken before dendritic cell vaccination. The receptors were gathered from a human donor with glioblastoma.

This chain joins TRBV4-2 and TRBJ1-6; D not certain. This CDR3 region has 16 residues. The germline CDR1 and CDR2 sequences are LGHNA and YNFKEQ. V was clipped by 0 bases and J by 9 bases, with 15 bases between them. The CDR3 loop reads CASSQEVGSPASPLHF. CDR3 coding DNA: TGTGCCAGCAGCCAAGAAGTCGGGTCCCCTGCTTCACCCCTCCACTTT.

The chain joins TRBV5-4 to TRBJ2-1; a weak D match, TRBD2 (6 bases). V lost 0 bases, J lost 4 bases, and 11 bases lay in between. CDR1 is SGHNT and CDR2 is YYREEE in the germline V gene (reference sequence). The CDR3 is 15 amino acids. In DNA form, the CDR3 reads TGTGCCAGCAGCTTGGGGAAGGAGGGGTACAATGAGCAGTTCTTC. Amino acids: CASSLGKEGYNEQFF.

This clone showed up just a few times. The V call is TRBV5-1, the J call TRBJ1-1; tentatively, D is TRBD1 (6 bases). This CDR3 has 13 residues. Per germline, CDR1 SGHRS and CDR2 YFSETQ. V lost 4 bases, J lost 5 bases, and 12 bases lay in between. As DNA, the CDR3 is TGCGCCAGCAGCCGAACAGGGTATACTGAAGCTTTCTTT. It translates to CASSRTGYTEAFF.

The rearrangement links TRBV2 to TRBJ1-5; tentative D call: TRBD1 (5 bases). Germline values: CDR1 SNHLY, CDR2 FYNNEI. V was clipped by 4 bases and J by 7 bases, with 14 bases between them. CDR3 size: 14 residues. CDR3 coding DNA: TGTGCCAGCAGTGGGATTGCGGGGGAACAGCCCCAGCATTTT. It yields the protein CASSGIAGEQPQHF.

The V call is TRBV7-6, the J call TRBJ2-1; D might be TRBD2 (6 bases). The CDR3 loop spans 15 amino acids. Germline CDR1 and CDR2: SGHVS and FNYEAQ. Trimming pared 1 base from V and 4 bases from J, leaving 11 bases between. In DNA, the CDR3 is TGTGCCAGCAGCTTAGGGGTTAGCGGATACAATGAGCAGTTCTTC. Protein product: CASSLGVSGYNEQFF. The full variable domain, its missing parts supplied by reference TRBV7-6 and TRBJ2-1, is GAGVSQSPRYKVTKRGQDVALRCDPISGHVSLYWYRQALGQGPEFLTYFNYEAQQDKSGLPNDRFSAERPEGSISTLTIQRTEQRDSAMYRCASSLGVSGYNEQFFGPGTRLTVL.

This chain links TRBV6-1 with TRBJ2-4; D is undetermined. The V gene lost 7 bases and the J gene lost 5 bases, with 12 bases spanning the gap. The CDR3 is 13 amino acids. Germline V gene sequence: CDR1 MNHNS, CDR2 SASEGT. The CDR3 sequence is CASTPPPENIQYF. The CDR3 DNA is TGTGCCAGCACCCCTCCCCCTGAAAACATTCAGTACTTC.

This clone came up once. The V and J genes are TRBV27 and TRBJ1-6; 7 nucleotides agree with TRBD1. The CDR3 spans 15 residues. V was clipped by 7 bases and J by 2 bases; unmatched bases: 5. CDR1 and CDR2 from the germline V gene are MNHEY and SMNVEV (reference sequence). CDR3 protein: CASMSQGAYNSPLHF. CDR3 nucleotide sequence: TGTGCCAGCATGTCCCAGGGGGCCTATAATTCACCCCTCCACTTT.

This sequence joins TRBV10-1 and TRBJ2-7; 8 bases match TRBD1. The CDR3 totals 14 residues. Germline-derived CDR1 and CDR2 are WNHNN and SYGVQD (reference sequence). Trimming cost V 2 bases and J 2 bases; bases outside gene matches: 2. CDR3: CASSEAGGPYEQYF. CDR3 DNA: TGCGCCAGCAGTGAGGCAGGGGGCCCCTACGAGCAGTACTTC.

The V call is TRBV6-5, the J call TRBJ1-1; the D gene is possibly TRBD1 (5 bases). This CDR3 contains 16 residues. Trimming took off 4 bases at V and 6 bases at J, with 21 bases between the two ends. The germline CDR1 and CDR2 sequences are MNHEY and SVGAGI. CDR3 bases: TGTGCCAGCAGTTGTGGGCACAGGACTAGATGCGCTGAAGCTTTCTTT. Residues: CASSCGHRTRCAEAFF.

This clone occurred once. As DNA, the CDR3 is TGTGCCAGCAGGGAGGGAGTAGGGGGGGAAGAGACCCAGTACTTC. Translation: CASREGVGGEETQYF. The chain uses TRBV2 and TRBJ2-5, with D perhaps matching TRBD2 (7 bases). The V end lost 6 bases, the J end lost 3 bases, and 17 bases lay between the germline ends. CDR3 length: 15 amino acids. The germline CDR1 and CDR2 sequences are SNHLY and FYNNEI.

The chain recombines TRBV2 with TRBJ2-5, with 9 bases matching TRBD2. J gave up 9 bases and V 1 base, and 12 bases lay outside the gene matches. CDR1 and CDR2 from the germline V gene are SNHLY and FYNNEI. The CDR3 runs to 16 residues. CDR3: CASSEVMTSGLVAQYF. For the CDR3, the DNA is TGTGCCAGCAGTGAAGTGATGACTAGCGGACTTGTGGCCCAGTACTTC. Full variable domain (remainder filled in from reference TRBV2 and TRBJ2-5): EPEVTQTPSHQVTQMGQEVILRCVPISNHLYFYWYRQILGQKVEFLVSFYNNEISEKSEIFDDQFSVERPDGSNFTLKIRSTKLEDSAMYFCASSEVMTSGLVAQYFGPGTRLLVL.

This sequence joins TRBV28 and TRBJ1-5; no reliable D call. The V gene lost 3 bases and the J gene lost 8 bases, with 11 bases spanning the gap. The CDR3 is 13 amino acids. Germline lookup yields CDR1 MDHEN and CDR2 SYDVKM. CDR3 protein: CASSFSVWEPQHF. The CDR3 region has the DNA TGTGCCAGCAGTTTTAGCGTATGGGAGCCCCAGCATTTT.

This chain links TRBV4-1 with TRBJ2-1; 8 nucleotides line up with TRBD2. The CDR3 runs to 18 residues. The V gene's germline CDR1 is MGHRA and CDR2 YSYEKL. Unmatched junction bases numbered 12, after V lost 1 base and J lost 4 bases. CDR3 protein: CASSQARSGGGLYNEQFF. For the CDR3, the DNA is TGCGCCAGCAGCCAAGCACGAAGCGGGGGAGGGCTTTACAATGAGCAGTTCTTC.

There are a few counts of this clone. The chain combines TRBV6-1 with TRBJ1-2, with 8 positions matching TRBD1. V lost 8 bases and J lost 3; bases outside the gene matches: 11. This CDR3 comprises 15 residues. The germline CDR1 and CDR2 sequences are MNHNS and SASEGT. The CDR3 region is CASPPGQGLYYGYTF. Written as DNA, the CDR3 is TGTGCCAGCCCCCCAGGACAGGGTCTCTACTATGGCTACACCTTC.

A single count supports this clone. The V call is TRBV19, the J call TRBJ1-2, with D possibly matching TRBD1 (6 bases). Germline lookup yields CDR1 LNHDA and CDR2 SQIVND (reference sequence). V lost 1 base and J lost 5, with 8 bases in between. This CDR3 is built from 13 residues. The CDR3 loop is CASSIGDTYGYTF. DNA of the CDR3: TGTGCCAGTAGTATAGGGGACACATATGGCTACACCTTC.

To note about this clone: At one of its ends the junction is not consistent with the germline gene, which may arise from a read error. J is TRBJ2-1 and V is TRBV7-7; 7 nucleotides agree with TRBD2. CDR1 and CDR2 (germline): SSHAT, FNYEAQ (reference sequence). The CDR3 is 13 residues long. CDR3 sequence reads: CASSHPGGMEQFF. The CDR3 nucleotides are TGTGCTAGCAGCCACCCCGGGGGGATGGAGCAGTTCTTC.

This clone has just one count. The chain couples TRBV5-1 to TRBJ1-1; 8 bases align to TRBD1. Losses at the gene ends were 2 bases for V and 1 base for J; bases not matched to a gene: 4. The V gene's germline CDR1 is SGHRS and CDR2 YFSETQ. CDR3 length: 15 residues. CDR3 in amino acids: CASSFGGTGNTEAFF. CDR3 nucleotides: TGCGCCAGCAGCTTTGGTGGGACAGGGAACACTGAAGCTTTCTTT.